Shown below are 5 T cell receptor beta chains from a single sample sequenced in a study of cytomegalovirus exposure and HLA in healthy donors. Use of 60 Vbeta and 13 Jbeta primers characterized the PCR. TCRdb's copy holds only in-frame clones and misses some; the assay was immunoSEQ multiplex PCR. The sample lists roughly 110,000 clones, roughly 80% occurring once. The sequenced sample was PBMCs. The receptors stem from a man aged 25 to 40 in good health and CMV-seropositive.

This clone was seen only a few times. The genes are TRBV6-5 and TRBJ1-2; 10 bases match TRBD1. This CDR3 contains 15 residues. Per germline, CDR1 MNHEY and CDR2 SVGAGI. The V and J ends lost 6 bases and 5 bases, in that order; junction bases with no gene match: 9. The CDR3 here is CASRPGQGTVYGYTF. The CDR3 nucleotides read TGTGCCAGCAGGCCGGGACAGGGGACGGTTTATGGCTACACCTTC.

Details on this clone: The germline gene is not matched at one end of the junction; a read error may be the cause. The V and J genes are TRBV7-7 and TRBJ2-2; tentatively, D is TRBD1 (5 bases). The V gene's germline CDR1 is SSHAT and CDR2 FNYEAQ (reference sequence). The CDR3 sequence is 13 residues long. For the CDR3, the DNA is TGTGCTAGCAGCAAAGACAGTGCCGGGGAGCTGTTTTTT. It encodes CASSKDSAGELFF.

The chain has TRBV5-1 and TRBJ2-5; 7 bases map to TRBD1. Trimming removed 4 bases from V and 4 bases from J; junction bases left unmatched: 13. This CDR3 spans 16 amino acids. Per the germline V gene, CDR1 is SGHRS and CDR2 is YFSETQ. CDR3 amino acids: CASSVLTGESGETQYF. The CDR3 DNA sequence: TGCGCCAGCAGCGTCTTAACAGGGGAATCGGGAGAGACCCAGTACTTC.

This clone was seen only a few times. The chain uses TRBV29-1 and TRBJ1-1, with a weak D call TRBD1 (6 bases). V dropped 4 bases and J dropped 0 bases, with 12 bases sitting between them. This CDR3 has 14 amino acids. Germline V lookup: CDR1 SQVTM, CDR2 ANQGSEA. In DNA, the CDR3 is TGCAGCGTTGGGGAGGGGGATATGAACACTGAAGCTTTCTTT. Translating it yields CSVGEGDMNTEAFF.

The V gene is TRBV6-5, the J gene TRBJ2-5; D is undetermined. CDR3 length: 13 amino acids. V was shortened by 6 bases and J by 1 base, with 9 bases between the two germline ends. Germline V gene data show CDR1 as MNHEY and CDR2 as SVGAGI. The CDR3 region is CASRRYVQETQYF. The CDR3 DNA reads TGTGCCAGCAGGCGGTATGTCCAAGAGACCCAGTACTTC.